This TCR beta chain was sequenced for a study of blood T cell repertoires in COVID-19. Patients in Seattle were enrolled during active infection, then followed longitudinally. Per the authors' pipeline: Reference gene primers were amplified, and this amplification served to estimate nucleated cell counts. TCRdb's copy holds only in-frame clones and misses some; the assay was immunoSEQ multiplex PCR. From that table come the V and J calls and clone size; the DNA was used to work out D and trimming. The sample lists roughly 570,000 clones; roughly 91% were seen once. Trimming removed 2 bases from V and 4 bases from J, with 14 bases in between. Looked up from germline, CDR1 is MNHNY and CDR2 is SVGAGI (reference sequence). The CDR3 has 15 amino acids.

This receptor was obtained from a woman in her 50s with COVID-19, enrolled during active disease. The sample taken for sequencing was peripheral blood. The V and J genes are TRBV6-6 and TRBJ1-2, with no clear D. The CDR3 DNA is TGTGCCAGCAGTTACGGTATTTCCACCAGCTATGGCTACACCTTC. It translates to CASSYGISTSYGYTF.